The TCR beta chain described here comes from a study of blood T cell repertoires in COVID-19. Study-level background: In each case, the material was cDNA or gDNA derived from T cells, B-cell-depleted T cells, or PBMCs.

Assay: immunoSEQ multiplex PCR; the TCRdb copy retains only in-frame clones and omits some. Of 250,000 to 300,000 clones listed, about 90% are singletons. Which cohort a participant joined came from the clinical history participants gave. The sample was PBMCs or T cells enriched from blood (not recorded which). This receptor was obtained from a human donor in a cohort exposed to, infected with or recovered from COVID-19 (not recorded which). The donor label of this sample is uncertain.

The CDR3 DNA reads as TGTGCCAGCAGCCAAGGTAACAGGGTTCTCTATGGCTACACCTTC. It translates to CASSQGNRVLYGYTF. The chain combines TRBV3-1 (or the pseudogene TRBV3-2) with TRBJ1-2, with D perhaps TRBD1 (6 bases). Germline lookup yields CDR1 LGHDT and CDR2 YNNKEL (reference sequence). Trimming took 1 base from V and 4 from J, leaving 13 bases between them. CDR3 length: 15 residues.